This T cell receptor beta chain was sequenced during a study of blood T cell repertoires in COVID-19 (dated by TCRdb to 2018 to 2020). For the wider study: Collaborator samples came from the United States, Italy and Spain and covered acute and convalescent phases of COVID-19. The prospective study material was composed of cDNA or gDNA derived from T cells, B-cell-depleted T cells, or PBMCs. Deeply sampled blood TCRbeta repertoires from subjects exposed to, actively infected with, or recovered from COVID-19 were included in the dataset. The repertoires were released in a freely available public database intended as a resource for research on the immune response to SARS-CoV-2. Samples were obtained from the ongoing ImmuneRACE study (first 160 participants) and from roughly 1,300 subjects provided by 6 global collaborators. The sample metadata nearly always contained a de-identified subject ID, COVID-19 status, age in years and sex. HLA class I and class II types, where available, came from metadata supplied by the sample provider rather than from assay-based typing. What the work shows at the level of the full study, not this receptor alone: How much clinical and demographic metadata was included differed by source and by participant, and the metadata was provided uncurated.

CDR1 and CDR2 were assigned from the germline V gene as SGHAT and FQNNGV. Ends trimmed: V by 3 bases, J by 8 bases; bases unmatched to a gene: 10. From the cysteine through the phenylalanine, the CDR3 covers 16 amino acids. Kept here is only the CDR3 DNA, which spans 48 bases and is read in frame from base 1. With regard to this clone: The specificity of this receptor is unknown. Base qualities were left out, and no much larger clone turns up one base away.

The immunoSEQ Assay, a bias-controlled multiplex PCR, was used to amplify TCRbeta CDR3 regions from genomic DNA. In the authors' own workflow: Nucleated cell counts per sample were estimated from amplification of reference gene primers within the assay. To quantify the absolute abundance of each unique TCRbeta CDR3 rearrangement, sequence reads were collapsed and filtered. For each sample, productive Simpson clonality was calculated as the square root of Simpson's diversity index over productive rearrangements. TCRdb re-hosts the immuneACCESS table, in-frame sequences only. Its copies lack some clones; in the studies checked, an unresolved V gene accounts for under half of them, and the cause for the rest is not known. V and J calls and clone size are copied from that table; D and trimming were computed from the DNA. Within this sample are hundreds of thousands of clones, with around 89% of them counted one time only. Together, the top ten hold 6.9% of the sample.

A second Seattle source provided samples from volunteer blood donors who had recovered from COVID-19. The collaborating institutions used their own protocols to collect whole blood in K2EDTA tubes. Collaborator samples were shipped for TCRbeta analysis as frozen whole blood, isolated PBMCs, or DNA extracted from either sample type. The sample comprised peripheral blood. The sequence came from a woman between 25 and 40 years old who had recovered from COVID-19. The chain links TRBV11-2 with TRBJ2-1, and TRBD2 aligns with 10 junction nucleotides. The CDR3: CASSFRSGTSVDEQFF. The nucleotide sequence is TGTGCCAGCAGCTTTCGATCCGGGACTAGCGTCGATGAGCAGTTCTTC.